Below are 32 T cell receptor beta chains sequenced from a single sample in a study of beta chain features in type 1 diabetes. Reverse transcription of all isolated RNA meant that expressed TCRB transcripts were sequenced. Profiled with immunoSEQ multiplex PCR; TCRdb holds only in-frame clones, not every one. Among around 200,000 clones listed, about 13% were seen once. Sequenced input: central memory CD4+ T cells from blood. The receptors shown here come from a young woman in good health.

The rearrangement links TRBV29-1 to TRBJ1-1; the D gene is possibly TRBD1 (6 bases). The germline V and J ends were trimmed by 4 bases and 1 base, with 10 bases remaining between them. The CDR3 contains 13 residues. Germline CDR1 and CDR2: SQVTM and ANQGSEA. The DNA for the CDR3 is TGCAGCGTTGTTACAGGGTGGAACACTGAAGCTTTCTTT. Translated, it gives CSVVTGWNTEAFF.

The rearrangement joins TRBV5-1 to TRBJ2-1; 16 bases match TRBD2. Germline-derived CDR1 and CDR2 are SGHRS and YFSETQ. With V trimmed by 4 bases and J by 8 bases, 3 bases remained unmatched. CDR3 length equals 15 residues. The DNA for the CDR3 is TGCGCCAGCAGCCCTGGGACTAGCGGGAGGGATGAGCAGTTCTTC. Protein sequence: CASSPGTSGRDEQFF.

The chain recombines TRBV27 with TRBJ2-1, with 7 bases that match TRBD1. This CDR3 has 13 residues. J gave up 9 bases and V 5 bases, and 7 bases lay outside the gene matches. Germline CDR1 and CDR2: MNHEY and SMNVEV (reference sequence). The CDR3 loop reads CASSIRHRGEQFF. The CDR3 nucleotides are TGTGCCAGCAGTATACGACACAGGGGTGAGCAGTTCTTC.

In this sample, this clone turned up a few times. The chain is built from TRBV7-9 and TRBJ2-7; 10 bases are a match to TRBD1. The ends lost 5 bases at V and 6 bases at J; junction bases unmatched: 13. The CDR3 runs to 16 residues. Germline assignment: CDR1 SEHNR and CDR2 FQNEAQ (reference sequence). The CDR3 region has the DNA TGTGCCAGCAGCCTATTCACCGGGACAGGGGACTCCGAGCAGTACTTC. Its protein is CASSLFTGTGDSEQYF.

The chain is built from TRBV9 and TRBJ2-2, with TRBD2 identical over 7 bases. Germline loops: CDR1 SGDLS, CDR2 YYNGEE. This CDR3 spans 15 amino acids. V lost 0 bases and J lost 3; bases outside the gene matches: 2. The CDR3 DNA reads TGTGCCAGCAGCGTAGGTGGGAGGGACACCGGGGAGCTGTTTTTT. Amino acid sequence: CASSVGGRDTGELFF.

The chain recombines TRBV30 with TRBJ2-5; D perhaps matches TRBD2 (5 bases). The end of the DNA aligns better with TRBJ2-7, so the J call may be wrong. This CDR3 spans 14 amino acids. Germline CDR1 reads GTSNPN; CDR2 reads SVGIG (reference sequence). The CDR3 sequence is CAWRGTLGSYEQYF. DNA for the CDR3: TGTGCCTGGCGGGGTACGCTAGGCTCCTACGAGCAGTACTTC.

V usage is TRBV6-5 and J usage is TRBJ1-3; TRBD1 is a possible D gene (5 bases). The V end was cut by 2 bases, the J end by 2 bases, with 10 bases between. The germline CDR1 and CDR2 sequences are MNHEY and SVGAGI. The CDR3 is 15 residues long. DNA of the CDR3: TGTGCCAGCAGTTACGGGGCAGGGACTGGAAACACCATATATTTT. Protein sequence: CASSYGAGTGNTIYF.

This clone was picked up a small number of times. The chain is built from TRBV7-2 and TRBJ2-7, with 10 bases identical to TRBD2. The CDR3 totals 16 residues. The germline gives CDR1 SGHTA, CDR2 FQGNSA. V shed 1 base and J 1 base; nucleotides not matched to a gene: 4. The DNA for the CDR3 is TGTGCCAGCAGCTTAGATCCTAGCGGGAGTTCCTACGAGCAGTACTTC. It yields the protein CASSLDPSGSSYEQYF.

In its sample, this clone was seen a few times. The rearrangement uses TRBV29-1 and TRBJ2-7; 9 bases align to TRBD1. With V trimmed by 4 bases and J by 5 bases, 9 bases remained unmatched. The CDR3 totals 14 residues. CDR1 and CDR2 (germline): SQVTM, ANQGSEA. The CDR3 nucleotides read TGCAGCGTTGGGAACCGGGACAGGGTCCACGAGCAGTACTTC. As protein: CSVGNRDRVHEQYF.

This clone was seen ten or more times. This chain connects TRBV5-1 to TRBJ2-3; D not resolved. CDR1 and CDR2 from the germline V gene are SGHRS and YFSETQ. The CDR3 consists of 13 residues. The ends were cut back, 4 bases at V and 5 bases at J, with 11 bases in the middle. CDR3 in amino acids: CASSLDRGDTQYF. CDR3 in DNA: TGCGCCAGCAGCCTGGATAGAGGAGATACGCAGTATTTT.

This clone was detected a few times. The chain couples TRBV6-5 to TRBJ2-3; 11 bases agree with TRBD2. The CDR3 is 16 amino acids. Germline assignment: CDR1 MNHEY and CDR2 SVGAGI. The ends lost 4 bases at V and 3 bases at J; junction bases unmatched: 6. Here the CDR3 reads CASSSRLAGRTDTQYF. The DNA of the CDR3 is TGTGCCAGCAGTTCCCGACTAGCGGGAAGAACAGATACGCAGTATTTT.

There are a few counts of this clone. The genes are TRBV29-1 and TRBJ2-3; TRBD1 aligns across 7 bases. The V segment lost 7 bases and the J segment 0 bases; nucleotides outside the gene matches: 7. Germline V gives CDR1 SQVTM, CDR2 ANQGSEA. The CDR3 is 14 residues long. The CDR3 loop is CSGLRGISTDTQYF. DNA for the CDR3: TGCAGCGGACTCAGGGGGATAAGCACAGATACGCAGTATTTT.

The chain has TRBV5-4 and TRBJ2-7, with 10 positions matching TRBD1. From germline, CDR1 is SGHNT and CDR2 YYREEE (reference sequence). Trimming at V came to 4 bases and at J to 6 bases, leaving 7 bases not matched to a gene. This CDR3 region has 14 residues. Here the CDR3 DNA reads TGTGCCAGCAGCCGGGGACAGGGGAATCCCGAGCAGTACTTC. This encodes CASSRGQGNPEQYF.

This clone has more than one count but fewer than ten. V gene TRBV29-1 combines with J gene TRBJ1-4, with D unclear. Trimming removed 5 bases from V and 8 bases from J, with 15 bases in between. This CDR3 spans 13 amino acids. Germline lookup yields CDR1 SQVTM and CDR2 ANQGSEA. For the CDR3, the DNA is TGCAGCGTTCAACACGGGAGAGGGGAAAAACTGTTTTTT. Translated: CSVQHGRGEKLFF.

The chain links TRBV6-1 to TRBJ2-7, with 8 bases that match TRBD1. CDR3 length: 15 amino acids. V lost 4 bases and J lost 3; bases outside the gene matches: 8. In germline, CDR1 is MNHNS, CDR2 SASEGT. This CDR3 is CASSAETGARYEQYF. The CDR3 coding sequence is TGTGCCAGCAGTGCCGAGACAGGGGCACGCTACGAGCAGTACTTC.

This clone was counted between two and nine times. The chain is built from TRBV28 and TRBJ1-5; no reliable D call. There are 10 residues in the CDR3. The germline V gene encodes CDR1 MDHEN and CDR2 SYDVKM. V was trimmed by 8 bases and J by 7 bases, leaving 6 bases between them. Here the CDR3 reads CASGGQPQHF. DNA for the CDR3: TGTGCCAGCGGCGGGCAGCCCCAGCATTTT.

There are a few counts of this clone. The V and J genes are TRBV10-3 and TRBJ2-1; D possibly corresponds to TRBD1 (7 bases). In germline, CDR1 is ENHRY, CDR2 SYGVKD. The CDR3 sequence is 14 residues long. The V gene lost 2 bases and the J gene lost 7 bases, with 12 bases spanning the gap. The CDR3 DNA is TGTGCCATCAGTGAGGGGGGGACAGCGAATGAGCAGTTCTTC. Its protein is CAISEGGTANEQFF.

The chain joins TRBV28 to TRBJ1-1; TRBD1 might be the D (6 bases). The CDR3 length is 13 residues. Trimming stripped 2 bases from V and 8 bases from J, with 12 bases between. The germline gives CDR1 MDHEN, CDR2 SYDVKM. The CDR3 spells CASSLGGEGEAFF. The CDR3 DNA reads TGTGCCAGCAGTTTAGGGGGCGAAGGGGAAGCTTTCTTT.

This sequence joins TRBV28 and TRBJ2-7; D uncertain. The ends were cut back, 5 bases at V and 1 base at J, with 9 bases in the middle. This CDR3 region has 13 residues. Germline-derived CDR1 and CDR2 are MDHEN and SYDVKM. The CDR3 sequence: CASSLQVSYEQYF. The CDR3 nucleotides read TGTGCCAGCAGTCTTCAGGTTTCCTACGAGCAGTACTTC.

Only a few counts were recorded for this clone. The rearrangement joins TRBV6-6 to TRBJ1-5; 9 nucleotides agree with TRBD1. The length of the CDR3 is 15 residues. Germline trimming cut 9 bases from V and 4 bases from J; bases unmatched to any gene: 10. CDR1 and CDR2 from the germline V gene are MNHNY and SVGAGI (reference sequence). For the CDR3, the DNA is TGTGCCAGTTATCCGGGACAGGGAGGAAATCAGCCCCAGCATTTT. This encodes CASYPGQGGNQPQHF.

In nucleotides, the CDR3 is TGTGCCAGCAACCGGGACAGGGGGCCCAATGAGCAGTTCTTC. Translating it yields CASNRDRGPNEQFF. The chain carries TRBV6-5 and TRBJ2-1; the match to TRBD1 covers 12 bases. The CDR3 consists of 14 residues. J was trimmed by 6 bases and V by 7 bases; bases with no gene match: 4. Looked up from germline, CDR1 is MNHEY and CDR2 is SVGAGI.

The genes are TRBV7-9 and TRBJ2-5; TRBD1 is a possible D gene (5 bases). The germline gives CDR1 SEHNR, CDR2 FQNEAQ (reference sequence). V lost 0 bases and J lost 4, with 12 bases in between. This CDR3 is built from 15 residues. The DNA of the CDR3 is TGTGCCAGCAGCTTAGCAGCAGGGTTGGGAGAGACCCAGTACTTC. Its translation is CASSLAAGLGETQYF.

The chain has TRBV7-2 and TRBJ1-2; D may be TRBD1 (5 bases). Germline CDR1 and CDR2: SGHTA and FQGNSA. CDR3 size: 13 residues. Trimming removed 1 base at V and 2 bases at J, with 5 bases between. This CDR3 reads CASSLGQNYGYTF. The CDR3 bases are TGTGCCAGCAGCTTAGGACAGAACTATGGCTACACCTTC.

As to this clone: This CDR3 is also generated by other DNA sequences in the sample. J is TRBJ2-5 and V is TRBV5-1; 8 nucleotides agree with TRBD1. CDR3 size: 15 residues. The germline CDR1 and CDR2 sequences are SGHRS and YFSETQ. With V trimmed by 0 bases and J by 4 bases, 5 bases remained unmatched. CDR3: CASSLGGTGGETQYF. CDR3 bases: TGCGCCAGCAGCTTGGGGGGGACAGGAGGAGAGACCCAGTACTTC.

This clone showed up just once. The gene calls are TRBV10-1 and TRBJ1-5, with no clear D. Trimming stripped 3 bases from V and 8 bases from J, with 8 bases between. This CDR3 is built from 12 residues. Germline assignment: CDR1 WNHNN and CDR2 SYGVQD (reference sequence). The CDR3 loop is CASSDGEKPQHF. CDR3 sequence (DNA): TGCGCCAGCAGTGATGGAGAGAAGCCCCAGCATTTT.

A few counts support this clone. The chain joins TRBV2 to TRBJ2-3; D is possibly TRBD2 (6 bases). Germline CDR1 SNHLY, CDR2 FYNNEI. The V and J ends lost 10 bases and 0 bases respectively, with 23 bases between them. This CDR3 spans 17 amino acids. CDR3 sequence reads: CATLLGRSRGSTDTQYF. CDR3 nucleotides: TGTGCCACCTTACTTGGGCGCTCCCGGGGGAGCACAGATACGCAGTATTTT.

This clone was counted a few times. This chain links TRBV18 with TRBJ1-2; perhaps TRBD1 as D (6 bases). Germline-derived CDR1 and CDR2 are KGHSH and LQKENI. This CDR3 has 14 amino acids. With 5 bases removed from V and 4 bases from J, the gap between germline ends came to 14 bases. The CDR3 DNA reads TGTGCCAGCTCAGAATGGGACACCGGCTATGGCTACACCTTC. Translating it yields CASSEWDTGYGYTF.

The CDR3 DNA follows: TGCAGCGTTGAATATCCCAGCGGGAGGCCCGAAAGCACAGATACGCAGTATTTT. It yields the protein CSVEYPSGRPESTDTQYF. The V gene is TRBV29-1, the J gene TRBJ2-3; 9 bases agree with TRBD2. The trim removed 2 bases at V and 0 bases at J, leaving 12 bases unmatched. The CDR3 is 18 residues long. Germline lookup yields CDR1 SQVTM and CDR2 ANQGSEA.

J is TRBJ2-1 and V is TRBV6-6, with no clear D. The germline V gene encodes CDR1 MNHNY and CDR2 SVGAGI (reference sequence). The CDR3 is 15 amino acids. Trimming took 6 bases from V and 4 from J, leaving 16 bases between them. CDR3 nucleotides: TGTGCCAGCAGCCGTACTGTGACACCTTACAATGAGCAGTTCTTC. It yields the protein CASSRTVTPYNEQFF.

J is TRBJ2-3 and V is TRBV5-4; a weak D match, TRBD1 (6 bases). Germline values: CDR1 SGHNT, CDR2 YYREEE (reference sequence). V lost 1 base to trimming and J lost 3 bases, with 6 bases between them. The CDR3 totals 13 residues. CDR3 in amino acids: CASSLTGTDTQYF. Written as DNA, the CDR3 is TGTGCCAGCAGCTTGACAGGGACAGATACGCAGTATTTT.

This clone was counted only a few times. The CDR3 spells CSVDYRGQGANEQFF. CDR3 DNA: TGCAGCGTCGATTATAGGGGACAGGGGGCCAATGAGCAGTTCTTC. V and J are TRBV29-1 and TRBJ2-1, with 12 bases fitting TRBD1. Trimming cost V 6 bases and J 6 bases; bases outside gene matches: 9. The CDR3 extends over 15 amino acids. The germline gives CDR1 SQVTM, CDR2 ANQGSEA.

The V gene is TRBV5-1, the J gene TRBJ1-1; maybe TRBD1 (6 bases). The CDR3 consists of 13 residues. Per the germline V gene, CDR1 is SGHRS and CDR2 is YFSETQ. V was trimmed by 3 bases and J by 5 bases, leaving 11 bases between them. In DNA form, the CDR3 reads TGCGCCAGCAGCTCAGGGGTGGGAACTGAAGCTTTCTTT. It specifies CASSSGVGTEAFF.